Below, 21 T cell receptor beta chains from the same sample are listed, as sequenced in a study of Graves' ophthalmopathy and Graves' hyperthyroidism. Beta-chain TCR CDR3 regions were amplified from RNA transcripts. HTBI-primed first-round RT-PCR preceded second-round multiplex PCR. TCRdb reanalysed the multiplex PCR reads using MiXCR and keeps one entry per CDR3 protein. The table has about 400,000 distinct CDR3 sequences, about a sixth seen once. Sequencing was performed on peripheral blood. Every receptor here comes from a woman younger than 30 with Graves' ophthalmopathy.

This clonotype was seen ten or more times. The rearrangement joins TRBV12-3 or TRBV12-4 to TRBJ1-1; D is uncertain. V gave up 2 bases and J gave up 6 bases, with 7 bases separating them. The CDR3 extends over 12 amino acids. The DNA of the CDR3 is TGTGCCAGCAGTTTAAGATTGTCTGAAGCTTTCTTT. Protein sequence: CASSLRLSEAFF.

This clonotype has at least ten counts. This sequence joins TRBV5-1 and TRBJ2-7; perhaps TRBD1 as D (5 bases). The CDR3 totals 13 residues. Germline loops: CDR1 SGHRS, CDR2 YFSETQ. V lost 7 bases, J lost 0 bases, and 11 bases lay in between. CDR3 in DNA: TGCGCCAGCCCCTGCGACAGCTCCTACGAGCAGTACTTC. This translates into CASPCDSSYEQYF.

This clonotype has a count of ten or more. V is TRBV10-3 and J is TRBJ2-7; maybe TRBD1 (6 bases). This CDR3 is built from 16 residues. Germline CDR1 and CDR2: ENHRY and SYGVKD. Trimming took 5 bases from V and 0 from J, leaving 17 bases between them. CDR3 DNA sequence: TGTGCCATCAGTCGGAACCAGGGGATACTCTCCTACGAGCAGTACTTC. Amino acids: CAISRNQGILSYEQYF.

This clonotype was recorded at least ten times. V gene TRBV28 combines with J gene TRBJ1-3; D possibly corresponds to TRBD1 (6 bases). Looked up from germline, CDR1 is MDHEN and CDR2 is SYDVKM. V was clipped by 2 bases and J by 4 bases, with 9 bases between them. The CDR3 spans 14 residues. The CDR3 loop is CASSLRGVGNTIYF. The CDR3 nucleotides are TGTGCCAGCAGTTTAAGGGGGGTGGGAAACACCATATATTTT.

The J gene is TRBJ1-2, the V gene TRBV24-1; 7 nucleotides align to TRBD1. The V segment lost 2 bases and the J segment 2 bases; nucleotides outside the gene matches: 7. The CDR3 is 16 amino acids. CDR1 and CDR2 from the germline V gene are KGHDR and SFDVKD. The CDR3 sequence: CATSDSTGTVNYGYTF. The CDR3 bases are TGTGCCACCAGTGATTCTACCGGGACAGTGAACTATGGCTACACCTTC.

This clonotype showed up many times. As DNA, the CDR3 is TGTGCCAGCAGTGGGGGGAGTGGTGGGTTCACTGAAGCTTTCTTT. This sequence encodes CASSGGSGGFTEAFF. The chain is built from TRBV2 and TRBJ1-1, with D tentatively TRBD1 (5 bases). Germline lookup yields CDR1 SNHLY and CDR2 FYNNEI. CDR3 size: 15 residues. Trimming removed 4 bases at V and 4 bases at J, with 16 bases between.

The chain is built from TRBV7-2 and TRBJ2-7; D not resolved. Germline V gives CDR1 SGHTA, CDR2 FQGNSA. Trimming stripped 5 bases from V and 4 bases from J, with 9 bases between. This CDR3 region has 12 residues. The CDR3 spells CASSMTLYEQYF. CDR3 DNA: TGTGCCAGCAGCATGACGCTATACGAGCAGTACTTC.

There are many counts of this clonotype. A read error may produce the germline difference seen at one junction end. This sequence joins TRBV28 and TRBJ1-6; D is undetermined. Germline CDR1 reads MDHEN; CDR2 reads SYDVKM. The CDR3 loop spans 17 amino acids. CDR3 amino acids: CAGSSLEKSSYNSPLHF. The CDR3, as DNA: TGTGCCGGCAGCTCTCTGGAGAAGAGCTCCTATAATTCACCCCTCCACTTT.

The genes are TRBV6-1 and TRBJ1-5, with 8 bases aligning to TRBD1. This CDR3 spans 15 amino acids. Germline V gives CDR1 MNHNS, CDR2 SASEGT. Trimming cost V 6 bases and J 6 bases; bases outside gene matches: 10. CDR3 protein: CASRGAGTGRQPQHF. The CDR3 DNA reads TGTGCCAGCAGGGGAGCCGGGACAGGACGTCAGCCCCAGCATTTT.

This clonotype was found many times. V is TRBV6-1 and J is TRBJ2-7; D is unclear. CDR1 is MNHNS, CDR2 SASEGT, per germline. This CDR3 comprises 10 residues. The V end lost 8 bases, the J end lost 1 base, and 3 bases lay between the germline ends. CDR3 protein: CASGSYEQYF. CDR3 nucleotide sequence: TGTGCCAGCGGATCCTACGAGCAGTACTTC.

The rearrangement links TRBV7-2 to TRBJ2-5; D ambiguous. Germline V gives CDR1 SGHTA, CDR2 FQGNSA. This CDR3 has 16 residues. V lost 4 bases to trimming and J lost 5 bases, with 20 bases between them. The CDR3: CASSSSVGGTPETQYF. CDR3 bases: TGTGCCAGCAGCTCCTCCGTGGGCGGCACTCCCGAGACCCAGTACTTC.

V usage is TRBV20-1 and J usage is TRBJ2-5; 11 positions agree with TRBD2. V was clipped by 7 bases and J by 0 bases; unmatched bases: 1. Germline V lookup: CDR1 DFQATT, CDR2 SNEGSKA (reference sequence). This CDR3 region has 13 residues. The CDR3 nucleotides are TGCAGTGGGGGACTAGCGGACCAAGAGACCCAGTACTTC. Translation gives CSGGLADQETQYF.

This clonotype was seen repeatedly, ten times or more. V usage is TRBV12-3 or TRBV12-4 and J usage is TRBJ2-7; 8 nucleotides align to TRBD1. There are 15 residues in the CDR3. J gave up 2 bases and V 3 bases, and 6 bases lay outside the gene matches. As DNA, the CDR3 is TGTGCCAGCAGTTTCTCCTGGACAGGGACCTACGAGCAGTACTTC. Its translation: CASSFSWTGTYEQYF.

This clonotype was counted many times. The DNA of the CDR3 is TGCAGCGTTGGGCGCACCGGGACAGGCTATCAAGAGACCCAGTACTTC. This translates into CSVGRTGTGYQETQYF. The chain is built from TRBV29-1 and TRBJ2-5, with TRBD1 identical over 8 bases. Germline assignment: CDR1 SQVTM and CDR2 ANQGSEA. V shed 4 bases and J 2 bases; nucleotides not matched to a gene: 12. The CDR3 runs 16 residues.

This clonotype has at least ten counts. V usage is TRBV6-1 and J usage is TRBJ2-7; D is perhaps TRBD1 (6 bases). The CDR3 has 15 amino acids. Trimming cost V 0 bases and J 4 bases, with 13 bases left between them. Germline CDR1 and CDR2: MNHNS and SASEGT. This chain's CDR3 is CASSEAGQFPYEQYF. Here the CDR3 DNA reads TGTGCCAGCAGTGAAGCCGGACAGTTCCCTTACGAGCAGTACTTC.

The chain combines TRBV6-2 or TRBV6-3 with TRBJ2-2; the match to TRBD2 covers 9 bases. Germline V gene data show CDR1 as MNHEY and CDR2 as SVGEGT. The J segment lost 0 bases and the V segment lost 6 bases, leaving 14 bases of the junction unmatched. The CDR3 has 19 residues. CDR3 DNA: TGTGCCAGCAGATCCCTTCCCCTTCTAGCGGGAACGAACACCGGGGAGCTGTTTTTT. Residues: CASRSLPLLAGTNTGELFF.

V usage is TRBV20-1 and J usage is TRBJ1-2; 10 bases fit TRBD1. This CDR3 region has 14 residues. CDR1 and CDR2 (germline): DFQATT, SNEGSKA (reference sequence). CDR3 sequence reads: CSPGGQGQGYGYTF. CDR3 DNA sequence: TGCAGCCCTGGGGGACAGGGGCAGGGCTATGGCTACACCTTC.

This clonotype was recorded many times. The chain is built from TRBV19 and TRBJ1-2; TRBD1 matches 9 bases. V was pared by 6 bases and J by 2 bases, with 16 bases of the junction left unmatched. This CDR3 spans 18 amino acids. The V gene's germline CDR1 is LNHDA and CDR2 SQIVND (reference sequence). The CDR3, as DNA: TGTGCCAGTAGAGGGGTCCATACGGGACAGGGAGGAAACTATGGCTACACCTTC. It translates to CASRGVHTGQGGNYGYTF. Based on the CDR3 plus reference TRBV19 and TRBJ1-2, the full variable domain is DGGITQSPKYLFRKEGQNVTLSCEQNLNHDAMYWYRQDPGQGLRLIYYSQIVNDFQKGDIAEGYSVSREKKESFPLTVTSAQKNPTAFYLCASRGVHTGQGGNYGYTFGSGTRLTVV.

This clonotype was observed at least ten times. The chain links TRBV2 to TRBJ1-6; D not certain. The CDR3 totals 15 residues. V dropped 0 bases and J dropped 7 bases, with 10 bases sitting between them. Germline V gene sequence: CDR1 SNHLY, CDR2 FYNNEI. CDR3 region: CASSEARGRNSPLHF. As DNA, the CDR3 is TGTGCCAGCAGTGAAGCGCGGGGTAGGAATTCACCCCTCCACTTT.

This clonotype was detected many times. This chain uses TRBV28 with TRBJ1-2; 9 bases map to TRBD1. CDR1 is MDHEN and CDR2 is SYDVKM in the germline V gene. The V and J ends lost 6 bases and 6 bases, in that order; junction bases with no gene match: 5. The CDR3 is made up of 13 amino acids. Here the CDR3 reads CASRGTGFHGYTF. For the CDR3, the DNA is TGTGCCAGCAGGGGGACAGGGTTTCATGGCTACACCTTC.

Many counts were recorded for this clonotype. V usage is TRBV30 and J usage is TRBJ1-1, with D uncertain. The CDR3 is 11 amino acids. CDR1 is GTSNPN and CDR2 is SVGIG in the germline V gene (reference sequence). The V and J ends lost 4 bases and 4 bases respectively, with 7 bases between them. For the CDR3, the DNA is TGTGCCTGGATATGGGGCACTGAAGCTTTCTTT. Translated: CAWIWGTEAFF.